The 16 T cell receptor beta chains listed next were all sequenced from one sample in a study of T cells in Graves' hyperthyroidism and ophthalmopathy. Using RNA transcripts as the source, TCR beta CDR3 regions were amplified. During a first-round RT-PCR of the TCR CDR3, the HTBI primer set was used. TCRdb re-called the multiplex PCR reads with MiXCR, one entry per CDR3 protein. The repertoire holds 690,000 or so distinct CDR3 sequences, with around 19% as singletons. Sequencing input: blood. Source of these receptors: a woman aged 45-59 years with Graves' hyperthyroidism that later progressed to Graves' ophthalmopathy.

The chain employs TRBV12-3 or TRBV12-4 and TRBJ1-6; D perhaps matches TRBD1 (5 bases). Trimming took off 6 bases at V and 8 bases at J, with 14 bases between the two ends. This CDR3 contains 14 residues. The CDR3 region has the DNA TGTGCCAGCAGCCTAGGGGCCGGGGATTCACCCCTCCACTTT. Protein sequence: CASSLGAGDSPLHF.

The chain carries TRBV5-1 and TRBJ1-1; 9 bases map to TRBD1. CDR3 length: 14 amino acids. The J segment lost 3 bases and the V segment lost 7 bases, leaving 7 bases of the junction unmatched. Germline V CDR1 and CDR2: SGHRS, YFSETQ. This CDR3 is CASRDRAPYTEAFF. CDR3 bases: TGCGCCAGCCGGGACAGGGCACCCTACACTGAAGCTTTCTTT.

This clonotype was counted a few times. This rearrangement joins TRBV12-5 to TRBJ2-7; 7 bases fit TRBD1. Trimming cost V 7 bases and J 2 bases; bases outside gene matches: 8. Germline CDR1 is LGHNT and CDR2 is FRNRAP. The CDR3 length is 14 residues. This chain's CDR3 is CASDNLTGPYEQYF. CDR3 bases: TGTGCTAGTGACAACTTGACAGGGCCCTACGAGCAGTACTTC. The complete variable domain, with remaining parts taken from reference TRBV12-5 and TRBJ2-7, reads DARVTQTPRHKVTEMGQEVTMRCQPILGHNTVFWYRQTMMQGLELLAYFRNRAPLDDSGMPKDRFSAEMPDATLATLKIQPSEPRDSAVYFCASDNLTGPYEQYFGPGTRLTVT.

This chain uses TRBV20-1 with TRBJ2-5; TRBD2 aligns across 15 bases. The V gene end was trimmed by 3 bases and the J gene end by 1 base; junction bases not matched to a gene: 9. The CDR3 sequence is 18 residues long. The germline V gene has CDR1 DFQATT and CDR2 SNEGSKA (reference sequence). The CDR3 protein is CSASRPGLAGGSQETQYF. The CDR3 nucleotides are TGCAGTGCTAGCCGACCGGGACTAGCGGGGGGCTCCCAAGAGACCCAGTACTTC.

The V gene is TRBV12-3 or TRBV12-4, the J gene TRBJ2-5; TRBD2 agrees at 8 bases. This CDR3 comprises 14 residues. V shed 3 bases, J shed 6 bases, and the junction held 6 bases outside the gene matches. The CDR3, as DNA: TGTGCCAGCAGTTTGAGGACTAGCAATAAGACCCAGTACTTC. Translated: CASSLRTSNKTQYF.

With respect to this clonotype: One end of the junction does not line up with germline, which may come from a read error. V gene TRBV10-3 combines with J gene TRBJ2-5, with D tentatively TRBD1 (6 bases). The CDR3 loop spans 14 amino acids. Per germline, CDR1 ENHRY and CDR2 SYGVKD. This chain's CDR3 is CASSESGQGETQYF. The CDR3 region has the DNA TGTGCCAGCAGTGAGTCGGGGCAGGGGGAGACCCAGTACTTC.

Written as DNA, the CDR3 is TGTGCCAGCAGCTTGAGGTCCGGCGGCTACACCTTC. Protein sequence: CASSLRSGGYTF. The J gene is TRBJ1-2, the V gene TRBV5-6; no clear D gene. Germline loops: CDR1 SGHDT, CDR2 YYEEEE. This CDR3 is 12 amino acids long. Trimming pared 1 base from V and 8 bases from J, leaving 9 bases between.

This clonotype was observed many times. CDR3 sequence (DNA): TGTGCCAGCAGGTATCCAGCTAACTATGGCTACACCTTC. Residues: CASRYPANYGYTF. V usage is TRBV6-6 and J usage is TRBJ1-2, with D unresolved. CDR1 MNHNY and CDR2 SVGAGI come from the germline V gene (reference sequence). The CDR3 is made up of 13 amino acids. The ends were cut back, 6 bases at V and 0 bases at J, with 8 bases in the middle.

The chain recombines TRBV3-1 with TRBJ1-6; D is possibly TRBD1 (6 bases). In germline, CDR1 is LGHDT, CDR2 YNNKEL (reference sequence). The CDR3 runs 14 residues. With 5 bases removed from V and 9 bases from J, the gap between germline ends came to 14 bases. The CDR3 reads CASSWVQGGSPLHF. CDR3 bases: TGTGCCAGCAGCTGGGTACAGGGCGGTTCACCCCTCCACTTT.

This clonotype was counted at least ten times. The chain is built from TRBV30 and TRBJ1-5, with D hard to call. This CDR3 spans 13 amino acids. CDR1 is GTSNPN, CDR2 SVGIG, per germline (reference sequence). V lost 4 bases, J lost 0 bases, and 7 bases lay in between. The CDR3 sequence: CAWKGFSNQPQHF. CDR3 DNA sequence: TGTGCCTGGAAAGGGTTTAGCAATCAGCCCCAGCATTTT.

The chain has TRBV19 and TRBJ1-1; TRBD1 might be the D (6 bases). CDR1 is LNHDA, CDR2 SQIVND, per germline (reference sequence). The CDR3 covers 15 residues. V shed 5 bases and J shed 0 bases, with 13 bases lying between them. The CDR3 DNA is TGTGCCAGTAGTTCCGCGGGGGCATTGAACACTGAAGCTTTCTTT. Translating gives CASSSAGALNTEAFF. The complete variable domain, with remaining parts taken from reference TRBV19 and TRBJ1-1, reads DGGITQSPKYLFRKEGQNVTLSCEQNLNHDAMYWYRQDPGQGLRLIYYSQIVNDFQKGDIAEGYSVSREKKESFPLTVTSAQKNPTAFYLCASSSAGALNTEAFFGQGTRLTVV.

The chain employs TRBV28 and TRBJ1-1; D may be TRBD1 (5 bases). This CDR3 has 14 amino acids. The V gene lost 5 bases and the J gene lost 6 bases, with 16 bases spanning the gap. Germline values: CDR1 MDHEN, CDR2 SYDVKM. The CDR3 DNA sequence: TGTGCCAGCAGTCTCTACAGGACCAGCTCTGAAGCTTTCTTT. This translates into CASSLYRTSSEAFF.

This chain links TRBV25-1 with TRBJ1-1; 8 positions match TRBD1. Germline-derived CDR1 and CDR2 are MGHDK and SYGVNS. The ends lost 5 bases at V and 11 bases at J; junction bases unmatched: 25. The CDR3 consists of 18 residues. DNA of the CDR3: TGTGCCAGCAGTCTCAACTGGGGGACAGGACCCGCGGTGGGGGAGGCTTTCTTT. It yields the protein CASSLNWGTGPAVGEAFF.

The count of this clonotype is one. The chain couples TRBV6-2 or TRBV6-3 to TRBJ1-5; 9 nucleotides align to TRBD1. V was clipped by 0 bases and J by 11 bases; unmatched bases: 11. The length of the CDR3 is 16 residues. Per germline, CDR1 MNHEY and CDR2 SVGEGT. The CDR3 protein is CASSYSVPGQGTSQHF. In DNA, the CDR3 is TGTGCCAGCAGTTACTCAGTCCCGGGACAGGGTACGTCCCAGCATTTT.

This clonotype was observed a handful of times. The chain recombines TRBV7-3 with TRBJ2-2, with 8 bases aligning to TRBD1. The germline CDR1 and CDR2 sequences are SGHTA and FQGTGA. Germline trimming cut 5 bases from V and 3 bases from J; bases unmatched to any gene: 20. The CDR3 totals 20 residues. The CDR3, as DNA: TGTGCCAGCAGCCCACCCGGGGTCAGGGGGCAGGGCCAACACACCGGGGAGCTGTTTTTT. This sequence encodes CASSPPGVRGQGQHTGELFF.

Only a few counts were recorded for this clonotype. The CDR3 protein is CASSPTGQETYGYTF. The CDR3 nucleotides are TGTGCCAGCTCACCAACCGGGCAGGAGACCTATGGCTACACCTTC. The rearrangement links TRBV18 to TRBJ1-2; D gene ambiguous. The ends were cut back, 2 bases at V and 4 bases at J, with 14 bases in the middle. The CDR3 has 15 amino acids. Germline CDR1 is KGHSH and CDR2 is LQKENI.